The entry that follows covers one T cell receptor (beta chain) sequence. Its antigen is undetermined. This entry belongs to a study of T cells in localized non-small cell lung cancer. The study, taken as a whole, reports: For the top 100 tumor clones, a median roughly 56 also appeared in adjacent lung.

Assay: immunoSEQ multiplex PCR; the TCRdb copy retains only in-frame clones and omits some. The profile shows about 2,700 clones, roughly 27% of them singletons. Sample: lung tumor tissue, taken before any cancer treatment. The TCR was taken from a female donor of 60 years or more with stage I lung adenocarcinoma.

The CDR3 DNA follows: TGTGCCAGCGGACTAGCGGTAACTTATAGCACAGATACGCAGTATTTT. Its translation: CASGLAVTYSTDTQYF. The gene calls are TRBV18 and TRBJ2-3, with TRBD2 matching 10 bases. CDR1 is KGHSH and CDR2 is LQKENI in the germline V gene. The J segment lost 0 bases and the V segment lost 8 bases, leaving 8 bases of the junction unmatched. The CDR3 sequence is 16 residues long. Complete variable domain (other parts from reference TRBV18 and TRBJ2-3): NAGVMQNPRHLVRRRGQEARLRCSPMKGHSHVYWYRQLPEEGLKFMVYLQKENIIDESGMPKERFSAEFPKEGPSILRIQQVVRGDSAAYFCASGLAVTYSTDTQYFGPGTRLTVL.